Listed below are T cell receptor beta chains from one sample, sequenced in a study of cytomegalovirus exposure and HLA in healthy donors. The method was immunoSEQ multiplex PCR; TCRdb's version includes in-frame clones alone and lacks a portion of them. Of about 200,000 clones listed, more than 65% are singletons. Sequenced material: PBMCs. The origin of the receptors is a girl between 10 and 17 years old in good health and CMV-seropositive. CDR3s leave out the opening cysteine and the closing phenylalanine or tryptophan.

j_call v_call cdr3_aa
TRBJ1-6 TRBV7-9 ASSRGTDNSPLH
TRBJ2-1 TRBV19 ASSILTAGPYNEQF
TRBJ1-1 TRBV7-9 ASSLGEGAF
TRBJ2-5 TRBV9 ASSVGGLRQETQY
TRBJ1-5 TRBV19 ASNDPPGGGQPQH
TRBJ2-2 TRBV9 ASSVVGGSTGELF
TRBJ1-5 TRBV7-2 ASSFRQGADQPQH
TRBJ2-5 TRBV5-5 ASSLGRLGDWETQY
TRBJ1-5 TRBV10-3 AISGQGDQPQH
TRBJ2-2 TRBV11-3 ASSSTSGGGVELF
TRBJ2-4 TRBV10-1 ASSESSGGAKNIQY
TRBJ1-1 TRBV18 ASSPARGGRTEAF
TRBJ2-6 TRBV4-3 ASSQGQGAGGANVLT
TRBJ2-3 TRBV18 ASSRVAGTTDTQY
TRBJ1-4 TRBV12-5 ASGRSSGTGGNSNEKLF
TRBJ2-5 TRBV11-3 ASSLDSPEETQY
TRBJ2-5 TRBV4-3 ASSQETSGGLAQY
TRBJ1-1 TRBV5-4 ASSHTGDNTEAF
TRBJ1-5 TRBV27 ASSNRDSNQPQH
TRBJ1-1 TRBV7-9 ASSFPRGNTEAF
TRBJ2-7 TRBV27 ASSLRGGAYEQY
TRBJ1-1 TRBV6-5 ASSPRAMNTEAF
TRBJ1-1 TRBV7-2 ASSLGGRTEAF
TRBJ2-1 TRBV7-6 ASSLEVVAGGGLF
TRBJ2-7 TRBV30 ACSSTGVGEQY
TRBJ2-1 TRBV9 ASSVVDNNEQF